This TCR beta chain originates from a study of T cells after posttransplantation cyclophosphamide. Study findings and constraints: Later blood repertoires were often dominated by clones from the donor CD8+ memory compartment.

As regards this clone: Its antigen is currently unknown.

The naive gate required viable CD3+CD4+ or CD3+CD8+ cells with CCR7+CD45RA+CD45RO-CD95-CD27+CD28+ phenotype. The related graft donor's blood sample was taken on the day of bone marrow donation. TCRdb's table, derived via immunoSEQ multiplex PCR, lists solely in-frame clones and lacks some. Found here are around 10,000 clones, 98% of them singletons; the top ten hold less than 0.3%. The CDR3 loop spans 15 amino acids. With V trimmed by 10 bases and J by 6 bases, 9 bases remained unmatched. Per germline, CDR1 SNHLY and CDR2 FYNNEI. This TCR was recovered from a woman aged 55-70 years in good health, CMV-negative, and a related stem cell transplant donor. Sequenced material: naive CD4+ T cells sorted from PBMCs. The chain couples TRBV2 to TRBJ2-1, with 13 bases identical to TRBD2. The CDR3 loop is CATLAGGTYGNEQFF. DNA for the CDR3: TGTGCCACACTAGCGGGGGGGACCTACGGCAATGAGCAGTTCTTC.